Sequencing of this TCR beta chain was carried out in a study of shared clonotypes between healthy human individuals. CD4+ cells underwent separation, giving CD45RA+ naive and CD45RA-negative memory subsets. Looked up from germline, CDR1 is LGHNA and CDR2 is YSLEER. The CDR3 loop spans 15 amino acids. With 0 bases clipped from V and 5 bases from J, the junction kept 3 bases outside the gene matches. Method: immunoSEQ multiplex PCR; TCRdb's copy keeps in-frame clones and lacks some. Here the sample spans 2 million to 2.5 million clones, around 95% being singletons. Study-level findings and limits: Naive subsets generally exceeded memory subsets in estimated richness. What limited the represented genetic and exposure-history diversity was the small number of donors.

Details on this clone: The target antigen is unknown.

The chain is built from TRBV4-3 and TRBJ2-2, with 7 bases that match TRBD2. The source of this sequence is a man aged 18 to 35 in good health. Source material: naive CD4+ T cells sorted from blood. Stated subset: CD45RA+ positively selected. The CDR3: CASSQDGAGTGELFF. CDR3 DNA sequence: TGCGCCAGCAGCCAAGATGGAGCGGGGACCGGGGAGCTGTTTTTT.